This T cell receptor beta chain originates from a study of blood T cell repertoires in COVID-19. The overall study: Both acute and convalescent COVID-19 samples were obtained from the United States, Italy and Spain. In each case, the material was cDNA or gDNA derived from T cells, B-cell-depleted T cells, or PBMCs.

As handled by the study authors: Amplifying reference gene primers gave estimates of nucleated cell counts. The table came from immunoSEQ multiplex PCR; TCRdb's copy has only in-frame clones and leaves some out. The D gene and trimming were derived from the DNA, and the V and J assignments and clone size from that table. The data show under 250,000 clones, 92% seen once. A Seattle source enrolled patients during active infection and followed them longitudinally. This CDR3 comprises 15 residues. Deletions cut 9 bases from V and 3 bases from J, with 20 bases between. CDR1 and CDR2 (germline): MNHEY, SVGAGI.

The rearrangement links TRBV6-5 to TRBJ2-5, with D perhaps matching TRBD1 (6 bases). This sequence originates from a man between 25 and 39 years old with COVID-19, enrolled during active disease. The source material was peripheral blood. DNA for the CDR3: TGTGCCAGATATACAAAGAGGGGACATGAAGAGACCCAGTACTTC. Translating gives CARYTKRGHEETQYF.